A single sample is the source of the 10 T cell receptor beta chains below, sequenced in a study of regulatory T cells in long-lasting Graves disease. Relying on iRepertoire HTBI primers and Arm-PCR of CDR3 regions, the team built TCR beta libraries. TCRdb itself ran the multiplex PCR reads through MiXCR, one entry per CDR3 protein. The table records around 250,000 distinct CDR3 sequences, around 20% of them present only once. The time point was: newly diagnosed GD, antithyroid drugs for less than 3 months. There was RNA extracted from PBMCs, and the TCR library was made from it. The material was peripheral blood mononuclear cells (PBMCs), obtained at new diagnosis, from a patient treated with antithyroid drugs. These TCRs come from a female donor with Graves disease.

The rearrangement uses TRBV20-1 and TRBJ1-2; D might be TRBD1 (5 bases). The length of the CDR3 is 13 residues. Trimming shortened V by 2 bases and J by 2 bases, and 9 bases separated the two germline ends. Germline V gene lookup returns CDR1 DFQATT and CDR2 SNEGSKA (reference sequence). CDR3 region: CSARWRGNYGYTF. For the CDR3, the DNA is TGCAGTGCTAGATGGCGGGGCAACTATGGCTACACCTTC.

Concerning this clonotype itself: This may stem from a read error, because a much larger clone lies one nucleotide away. The J gene is TRBJ2-2, the V gene TRBV20-1; 8 nucleotides line up with TRBD2. The CDR3 is 11 amino acids. In germline, CDR1 is DFQATT, CDR2 SNEGSKA (reference sequence). The CDR3 reads CGASGTGELFF. The CDR3 nucleotides are TGCGGTGCTAGCGGGACCGGGGAGCTGTTTTTT.

The chain couples TRBV20-1 to TRBJ2-1, with D possibly being TRBD2 (6 bases). The length of the CDR3 is 12 residues. Germline V gene data show CDR1 as DFQATT and CDR2 as SNEGSKA (reference sequence). With 3 bases removed from V and 7 bases from J, the gap between germline ends came to 10 bases. Here the CDR3 DNA reads TGCAGTGCTAGCGGGAGCGGAAATGAGCAGTTCTTC. It codes for CSASGSGNEQFF.

This clonotype was seen at least ten times. The V and J genes are TRBV11-3 and TRBJ1-2; D might be TRBD1 (5 bases). The CDR3 has 16 residues. Trimming cost V 5 bases and J 14 bases, with 30 bases left between them. Germline V CDR1 and CDR2: SGHNT, YENEEA. The CDR3 here is CASSPAGTSTTEVKTF. As DNA, the CDR3 is TGTGCCAGCAGCCCAGCCGGGACTTCCACTACCGAGGTGAAGACCTTC.

The V and J genes are TRBV28 and TRBJ1-5; D is possibly TRBD1 (5 bases). The V gene lost 7 bases and the J gene lost 7 bases, with 20 bases spanning the gap. CDR1 is MDHEN and CDR2 is SYDVKM in the germline V gene. The CDR3 contains 15 residues. Here the CDR3 reads CASNTLAGGRQPQHF. For the CDR3, the DNA is TGTGCCAGCAACACCTTGGCGGGGGGACGGCAGCCCCAGCATTTT.

This clonotype occurred many times. V is TRBV27 and J is TRBJ2-1, with D possibly matching TRBD1 (6 bases). The germline V and J ends were trimmed by 5 bases and 4 bases, with 18 bases remaining between them. CDR1 MNHEY and CDR2 SMNVEV come from the germline V gene (reference sequence). The CDR3 loop spans 16 amino acids. The CDR3 spells CASSPSGLGTYNEQFF. The CDR3 DNA sequence: TGTGCCAGCAGTCCTTCAGGGTTGGGGACATACAATGAGCAGTTCTTC.

The chain couples TRBV6-2 or TRBV6-3 to TRBJ2-3; D is unclear. The CDR3 has 13 amino acids. Germline values: CDR1 MNHEY, CDR2 SVGEGT. Trimming took off 0 bases at V and 7 bases at J, with 8 bases between the two ends. CDR3 loop: CASSYSGSHTQYF. The CDR3 DNA is TGTGCCAGCAGTTACTCAGGCTCCCATACGCAGTATTTT.

The chain carries TRBV20-1 and TRBJ2-5; 13 nucleotides line up with TRBD2. CDR3 size: 16 residues. The ends lost 5 bases at V and 4 bases at J; junction bases unmatched: 10. CDR1 DFQATT and CDR2 SNEGSKA come from the germline V gene (reference sequence). The CDR3 loop is CSAQKLAGGPGETQYF. The CDR3 DNA follows: TGCAGTGCTCAAAAACTAGCGGGGGGGCCGGGAGAGACCCAGTACTTC.

This clonotype has ten or more counts. This chain joins TRBV6-2 or TRBV6-3 and TRBJ2-3; D is possibly TRBD1 (6 bases). The length of the CDR3 is 16 residues. V was trimmed by 0 bases and J by 11 bases, leaving 21 bases between them. Germline assignment: CDR1 MNHEY and CDR2 SVGEGT. CDR3 sequence reads: CASSYSAAALQGRQYF. The CDR3 bases are TGTGCCAGCAGTTACTCGGCGGCCGCGCTACAGGGAAGGCAGTATTTT.

This clonotype was counted at least ten times. V gene TRBV18 combines with J gene TRBJ1-1; D gene unclear. There are 14 residues in the CDR3. Germline V gives CDR1 KGHSH, CDR2 LQKENI. Trimming took 3 bases from V and 5 from J, leaving 13 bases between them. The CDR3 DNA sequence: TGTGCCAGCTCACCCTCAGGTCTGGAGACTGAAGCTTTCTTT. This sequence encodes CASSPSGLETEAFF.